This T cell receptor (beta chain) was recorded in a study of T cell changes during pregnancy in multiple sclerosis. Produced via immunoSEQ multiplex PCR; TCRdb's table is partial and in-frame only. The repertoire holds tens of thousands of clones, with 70% to 90% as singletons. This clone was detected once. The germline V and J ends were trimmed by 6 bases and 0 bases, with 6 bases remaining between them. The CDR3 sequence is 13 residues long. Germline CDR1 and CDR2: LGHNT and FRNRAP. The chain couples TRBV12-5 to TRBJ1-5; D is ambiguous. The material sequenced was peripheral blood, taken in the first trimester of pregnancy. This TCR came from a female donor with multiple sclerosis, enrolled in a pregnancy study. CDR3 sequence reads: CASGSYSNQPQHF. CDR3 nucleotide sequence: TGTGCTAGTGGCTCCTATAGCAATCAGCCCCAGCATTTT. The variable domain in full, completed from reference TRBV12-5 and TRBJ1-5, reads DARVTQTPRHKVTEMGQEVTMRCQPILGHNTVFWYRQTMMQGLELLAYFRNRAPLDDSGMPKDRFSAEMPDATLATLKIQPSEPRDSAVYFCASGSYSNQPQHFGDGTRLSIL.